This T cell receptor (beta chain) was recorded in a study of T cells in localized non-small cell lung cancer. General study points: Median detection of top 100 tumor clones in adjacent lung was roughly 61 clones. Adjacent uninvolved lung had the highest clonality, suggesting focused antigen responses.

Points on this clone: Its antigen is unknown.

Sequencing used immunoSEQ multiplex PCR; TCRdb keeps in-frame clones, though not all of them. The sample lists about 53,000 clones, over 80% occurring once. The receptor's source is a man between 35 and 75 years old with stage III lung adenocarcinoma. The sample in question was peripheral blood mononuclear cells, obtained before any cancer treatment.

This chain's CDR3 is CASSFPQSSGATQYF. The CDR3, as DNA: TGTGCCAGCAGTTTCCCACAGTCTAGCGGGGCGACTCAGTACTTC. The V call is TRBV6-6, the J call TRBJ2-7; 9 bases are a match to TRBD2. CDR1 MNHNY and CDR2 SVGAGI come from the germline V gene (reference sequence). J was trimmed by 10 bases and V by 4 bases; bases with no gene match: 14. There are 15 residues in the CDR3.